This T cell receptor beta chain was sequenced during a study of blood T cells in healthy people across ages. Study-level background: Per two T cells, about one barcoded beta molecule was captured through template switching.

Primers used in a second PCR of about 7 to 12 cycles were a sample-barcoded 5' primer and a J-beta primer mix. TCRdb re-called the 5' RACE reads through MiXCR, storing one row per CDR3 protein. The sample has about 1.4 million distinct CDR3 sequences, 55% to 75% seen once. Each sample yielded at least 5.5 micrograms of PBMC total RNA. Study-level findings and limits: PBMC samples, being unsorted, prevented any conclusive comparison of naive and antigen-experienced cells.

This clonotype was counted a few times. Antigen: not known. The ends lost 0 bases at V and 3 bases at J; junction bases unmatched: 5. The V gene's germline CDR1 is SQVTM and CDR2 ANQGSEA. The CDR3 contains 15 residues. The chain couples TRBV29-1 to TRBJ1-2, with TRBD1 matching 9 bases. Sequences were obtained from blood. The TCR originated in a man aged 18 to 29 in good health. CDR3 in DNA: TGCAGCGTTGAAGAGGGACAGGGTCGACACTATGGCTACACCTTC. Residues: CSVEEGQGRHYGYTF.